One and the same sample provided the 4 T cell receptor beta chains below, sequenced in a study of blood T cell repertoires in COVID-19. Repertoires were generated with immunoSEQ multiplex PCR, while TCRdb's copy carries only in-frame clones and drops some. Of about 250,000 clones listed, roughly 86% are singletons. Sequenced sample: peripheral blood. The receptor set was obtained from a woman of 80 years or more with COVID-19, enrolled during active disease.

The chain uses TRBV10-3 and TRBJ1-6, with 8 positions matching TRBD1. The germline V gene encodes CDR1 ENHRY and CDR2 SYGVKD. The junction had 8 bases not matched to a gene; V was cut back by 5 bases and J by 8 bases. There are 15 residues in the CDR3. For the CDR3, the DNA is TGTGCCATCAGTCGAGGACAGGGTGGTTATTCACCCCTCCACTTT. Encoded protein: CAISRGQGGYSPLHF.

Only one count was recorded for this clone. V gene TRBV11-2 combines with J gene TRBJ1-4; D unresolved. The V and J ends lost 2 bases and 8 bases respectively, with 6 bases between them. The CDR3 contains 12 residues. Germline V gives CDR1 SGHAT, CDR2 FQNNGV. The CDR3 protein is CASSLTEEKLFF. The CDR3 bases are TGTGCCAGCAGCTTAACTGAGGAAAAACTGTTTTTT.

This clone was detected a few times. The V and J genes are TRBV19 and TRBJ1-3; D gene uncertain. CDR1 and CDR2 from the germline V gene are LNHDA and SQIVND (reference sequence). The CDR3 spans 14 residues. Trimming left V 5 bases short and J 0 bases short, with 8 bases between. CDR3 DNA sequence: TGTGCCAGTAGTTCCCACAGCTCTGGAAACACCATATATTTT. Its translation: CASSSHSSGNTIYF.

CDR3 in DNA: TGTGCCAGCAGCCAAGGAACAGGGGCAGATACGCAGTATTTT. This codes for CASSQGTGADTQYF. The V gene is TRBV4-2, the J gene TRBJ2-3; 7 bases line up with TRBD1. Germline V gene sequence: CDR1 LGHNA, CDR2 YNFKEQ. Trimming took 1 base from V and 4 from J; bases not matched to a gene: 2. The CDR3 extends over 14 amino acids.